This TCR beta chain was recorded in a study of T cells in Graves' hyperthyroidism and ophthalmopathy. Findings and limits, study-wide: A median approximately 6.8 months before onset, the model predicted ophthalmopathy.

TCR beta CDR3 regions were amplified from RNA. The TCR CDR3 was amplified in a first-round RT-PCR using the HTBI primer set. TCRdb re-called the multiplex PCR reads with MiXCR, one entry per CDR3 protein. The table records around 620,000 distinct CDR3 sequences, around 42% of them present only once. Of note for this clonotype: Its matching antigen is unknown.

Sequenced sample: peripheral blood or thyroid tissue (not recorded which). The receptor was isolated from an adult woman with Graves' disease, either hyperthyroidism or ophthalmopathy (not recorded which).

The CDR3 protein is CASSLPQYYSGNTIYF. CDR3 in DNA: TGTGCCAGCAGCTTACCCCAATACTACTCTGGAAACACCATATATTTT. The rearrangement joins TRBV7-9 to TRBJ1-3; D is undetermined. The germline V and J ends were trimmed by 2 bases and 0 bases, with 11 bases remaining between them. Per the germline V gene, CDR1 is SEHNR and CDR2 is FQNEAQ (reference sequence). This CDR3 is 16 amino acids long.